Shown below are 21 T cell receptor beta chains from a single sample sequenced in a study of T cells after yellow fever vaccination. TCRdb passed the 5' RACE reads through MiXCR, listing each CDR3 protein once. Counted here are roughly 500,000 distinct CDR3 sequences, 19% occurring once; the ten biggest clones make up roughly 13%. The specimen comprised PBMCs, sampled 15 days after the yellow fever booster vaccination. These receptor sequences come from a young man who received the YFV17D yellow fever vaccine.

V usage is TRBV6-5 and J usage is TRBJ1-1; D unclear. In germline, CDR1 is MNHEY, CDR2 SVGAGI. This CDR3 spans 14 amino acids. Trimming pared 0 bases from V and 2 bases from J, leaving 7 bases between. The CDR3 loop is CASSYSPANTEAFF. For the CDR3, the DNA is TGTGCCAGCAGTTACTCGCCAGCAAACACTGAAGCTTTCTTT.

The CDR3 region has the DNA TGCGCCAGCAGCTCTTGGGGGTATGAAGAGACCCAGTACTTC. This gives the protein CASSSWGYEETQYF. The rearrangement links TRBV5-1 to TRBJ2-5; the D call may be TRBD1 or TRBD2 (5 bases each). The CDR3 totals 14 residues. V lost 3 bases and J lost 3, with 12 bases in between. Germline CDR1 reads SGHRS; CDR2 reads YFSETQ.

This clonotype was found a few times. V is TRBV9 and J is TRBJ2-1; 10 bases agree with TRBD2. The CDR3 spans 17 residues. The germline V gene has CDR1 SGDLS and CDR2 YYNGEE. J lost 3 bases, V lost 4 bases, and 10 bases had no gene match. CDR3 sequence: CASSLRLAGAGYNEQFF. The DNA for the CDR3 is TGTGCCAGCAGCCTTCGGCTAGCGGGAGCGGGCTACAATGAGCAGTTCTTC.

This clonotype was recorded a few times. V usage is TRBV4-3 and J usage is TRBJ1-5; D unresolved. V lost 2 bases, J lost 6 bases, and 8 bases lay in between. CDR3 size: 13 residues. Germline CDR1 LGHNA, CDR2 YSLEER. CDR3 bases: TGCGCCAGCAGCCAACTGTTGAGTCAGCCCCAGCATTTT. This sequence encodes CASSQLLSQPQHF.

V gene TRBV7-6 combines with J gene TRBJ2-2; D not certain. The CDR3 has 12 amino acids. Germline V gives CDR1 SGHVS, CDR2 FNYEAQ. The V and J ends lost 3 bases and 11 bases respectively, with 10 bases between them. Written as DNA, the CDR3 is TGTGCCAGCAGCTTCCCGGGCCTCGAGCTGTTTTTT. Residues: CASSFPGLELFF.

This clonotype has only a few counts. This chain joins TRBV7-2 and TRBJ2-3, with TRBD2 matching 12 bases. Germline V CDR1 and CDR2: SGHTA, FQGNSA. V lost 2 bases and J lost 4; bases outside the gene matches: 4. This CDR3 is built from 16 residues. In DNA form, the CDR3 reads TGTGCCAGCAGCTTACGGCTAGCGGGAGGGGCAGATACGCAGTATTTT. Translated, it gives CASSLRLAGGADTQYF.

V is TRBV6-1 and J is TRBJ2-7; a possible D gene is TRBD1 (6 bases). Germline V gene lookup returns CDR1 MNHNS and CDR2 SASEGT. There are 15 residues in the CDR3. Trimming shortened V by 0 bases and J by 0 bases, and 9 bases separated the two germline ends. For the CDR3, the DNA is TGTGCCAGCAGTGAAGCGGACAGCCACTCCTACGAGCAGTACTTC. Its translation: CASSEADSHSYEQYF.

The gene calls are TRBV6-1 and TRBJ2-7; 7 positions agree with TRBD2. After removal of 7 bases from V and 3 bases from J, the junction contained 12 bases not matched to a gene. Germline values: CDR1 MNHNS, CDR2 SASEGT. The CDR3 is 15 amino acids. CDR3 in amino acids: CASTPPLLAVYEQYF. The CDR3 bases are TGTGCCAGCACCCCACCTCTCCTAGCGGTCTACGAGCAGTACTTC.

The chain couples TRBV20-1 to TRBJ1-6; D is possibly TRBD1 (5 bases). Trimming removed 4 bases from V and 0 bases from J, with 10 bases in between. The CDR3 is made up of 15 amino acids. Germline V gene sequence: CDR1 DFQATT, CDR2 SNEGSKA (reference sequence). The CDR3 DNA is TGCAGTGCTATGCTCGACAGCTCCTATAATTCACCCCTCCACTTT. It specifies CSAMLDSSYNSPLHF.

The chain carries TRBV25-1 and TRBJ2-7; D possibly corresponds to TRBD2 (5 bases). V gave up 3 bases and J gave up 12 bases, with 24 bases separating them. In germline, CDR1 is MGHDK, CDR2 SYGVNS. The CDR3 extends over 15 amino acids. The CDR3 DNA follows: TGTGCCAGCAGTGATCCCAGCAGGCGACTGTCGGGGTGGTACTTC. Encoded protein: CASSDPSRRLSGWYF.

V and J are TRBV30 and TRBJ2-7, with 14 bases that match TRBD2. The CDR3 is 19 amino acids. V dropped 5 bases and J dropped 3; count of bases not matched to a gene: 18. The germline CDR1 and CDR2 sequences are GTSNPN and SVGIG (reference sequence). In DNA, the CDR3 is TGTGCCTGGGGACGTGAACCCGGGACTAGCGGGAGTTTCGTCTACGAGCAGTACTTC. This translates into CAWGREPGTSGSFVYEQYF.

The genes are TRBV20-1 and TRBJ2-3, with 13 bases fitting TRBD2. Germline V gives CDR1 DFQATT, CDR2 SNEGSKA (reference sequence). J gave up 0 bases and V 2 bases, and 5 bases lay outside the gene matches. There are 17 residues in the CDR3. CDR3 coding DNA: TGCAGTGCTAGACCCCGGGGACTAGCGGGAAGCACAGATACGCAGTATTTT. Translation gives CSARPRGLAGSTDTQYF.

The genes are TRBV29-1 and TRBJ2-3; 10 bases are a match to TRBD1. Germline CDR1 is SQVTM and CDR2 is ANQGSEA. This CDR3 region has 13 residues. Unmatched junction bases numbered 5, after V lost 5 bases and J lost 6 bases. The CDR3 DNA reads as TGCAGCGTTACCCGGGACAGGGGTGATACGCAGTATTTT. Translating gives CSVTRDRGDTQYF.

This clonotype was seen only once. This chain links TRBV2 with TRBJ2-3, with D perhaps matching TRBD1 (5 bases). The CDR3 contains 14 residues. V was cut by 8 bases and J by 1 base, with 13 bases left in between. CDR1 is SNHLY, CDR2 FYNNEI, per germline. CDR3 DNA: TGTGCCAGCGGACAAGGCCGGGGCACAGATACGCAGTATTTT. This codes for CASGQGRGTDTQYF.

This clonotype appeared a few times. CDR3 amino acids: CASTSTFRNQYNEQFF. The DNA of the CDR3 is TGTGCCAGCACCTCGACCTTCAGGAATCAATACAATGAGCAGTTCTTC. V and J are TRBV5-6 and TRBJ2-1; the D is unclear. The V and J ends lost 6 bases and 4 bases respectively, with 20 bases between them. The CDR3 is 16 residues long. Germline V lookup: CDR1 SGHDT, CDR2 YYEEEE.

This clonotype has a handful of counts. The chain couples TRBV27 to TRBJ2-1; TRBD2 matches 9 bases. CDR3 size: 17 residues. V dropped 7 bases and J dropped 9; count of bases not matched to a gene: 19. CDR1 and CDR2 from the germline V gene are MNHEY and SMNVEV (reference sequence). The CDR3 here is CASIPNRVAGGPREQFF. The CDR3 nucleotides are TGTGCCAGCATACCAAACAGGGTGGCGGGAGGGCCGCGTGAGCAGTTCTTC.

V is TRBV20-1 and J is TRBJ2-1, with 14 bases matching TRBD2. V trimming: 1 base; J trimming: 1 base; junction bases outside the gene matches: 12. CDR3 length equals 20 residues. The germline gives CDR1 DFQATT, CDR2 SNEGSKA (reference sequence). The CDR3: CSARAVSGLAGERSYNEQFF. The CDR3 DNA reads as TGCAGTGCTAGAGCGGTCTCGGGACTAGCGGGAGAAAGGTCCTACAATGAGCAGTTCTTC.

The V call is TRBV20-1, the J call TRBJ1-1, with TRBD1 as a possible D gene (5 bases). V lost 3 bases and J 4 bases, leaving 12 bases between the germline ends. Germline loops: CDR1 DFQATT, CDR2 SNEGSKA (reference sequence). The CDR3 consists of 13 residues. CDR3 region: CSASDQGGTEAFF. CDR3 nucleotide sequence: TGCAGTGCTAGTGACCAGGGCGGCACTGAAGCTTTCTTT.

The chain carries TRBV9 and TRBJ2-7; the D gene could be TRBD1 or TRBD2 (6 bases each). This CDR3 contains 16 residues. Germline-derived CDR1 and CDR2 are SGDLS and YYNGEE. The V gene lost 0 bases and the J gene lost 3 bases, with 16 bases spanning the gap. CDR3 bases: TGTGCCAGCAGCGTAGCGGGGTCGGGGGCGCTCTACGAGCAGTACTTC. Translation: CASSVAGSGALYEQYF.

This rearrangement joins TRBV29-1 to TRBJ2-5, with 11 positions matching TRBD1. Trimming removed 2 bases from V and 7 bases from J; junction bases left unmatched: 6. This CDR3 spans 14 amino acids. The germline gives CDR1 SQVTM, CDR2 ANQGSEA. The CDR3, as DNA: TGCAGCGTTGAAAGGACAGGGGGCACGGGGACCCAGTACTTC. Translated: CSVERTGGTGTQYF.

This clonotype was counted ten times or more. This chain joins TRBV24-1 and TRBJ2-3, with D possibly TRBD1 on 7 matching bases. There are 14 residues in the CDR3. CDR1 is KGHDR and CDR2 is SFDVKD in the germline V gene. V was pared by 7 bases and J by 2 bases, with 12 bases between. The CDR3 DNA sequence: TGTGCCACCAGGGAGGGACAGCACACAGATACGCAGTATTTT. Its translation: CATREGQHTDTQYF.